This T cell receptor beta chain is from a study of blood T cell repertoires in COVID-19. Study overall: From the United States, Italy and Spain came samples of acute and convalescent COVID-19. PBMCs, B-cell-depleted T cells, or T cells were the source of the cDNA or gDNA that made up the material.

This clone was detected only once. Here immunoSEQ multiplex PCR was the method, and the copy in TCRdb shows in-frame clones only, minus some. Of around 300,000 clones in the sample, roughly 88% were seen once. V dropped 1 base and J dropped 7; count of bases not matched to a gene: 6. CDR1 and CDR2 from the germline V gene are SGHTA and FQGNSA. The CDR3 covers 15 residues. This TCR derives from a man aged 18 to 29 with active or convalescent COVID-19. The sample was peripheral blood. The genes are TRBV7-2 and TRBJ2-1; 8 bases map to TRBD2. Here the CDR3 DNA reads TGTGCCAGCAGCTTAGGAGGCGGGGGGATGAATGAGCAGTTCTTC. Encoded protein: CASSLGGGGMNEQFF. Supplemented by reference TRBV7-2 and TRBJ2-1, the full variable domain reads GAGVSQSPSNKVTEKGKDVELRCDPISGHTALYWYRQSLGQGLEFLIYFQGNSAPDKSGLPSDRFSAERTGGSVSTLTIQRTQQEDSAVYLCASSLGGGGMNEQFFGPGTRLTVL.